This record looks at one TCR beta chain sequence and its context. Its target antigen remains unknown. Base qualities are not at hand, and no much larger clone is one base apart. From cysteine to phenylalanine, the CDR3 is 16 amino acids long. The read is trimmed to its CDR3 DNA, 48 bases read in frame from base 1. The germline V gene encodes CDR1 SGHNT and CDR2 YYREEE (reference sequence). The V end gives up 4 bases and the J end 4 bases, leaving 8 bases in the junction not matched to a gene. This sample is part of a study of T cells in Graves' hyperthyroidism and ophthalmopathy (dated by TCRdb to between 2019 and 2020). General notes on the study: TCR V-J signatures able to tell the groups apart were searched for in a discovery cohort of approximately 95 patients, of whom under 45 had Graves' ophthalmopathy and roughly 58 had stable Graves' hyperthyroidism. The paper reports TCR Vbeta CDR3 sequencing of 135 peripheral blood samples: around 45 ophthalmopathy, fewer than 85 hyperthyroidism and 17 progressor patients. An independent validation cohort of under 20 hyperthyroidism patients and approximately 17 patients who later progressed to ophthalmopathy tested prospective prediction of ophthalmopathy. Thyroid tissue and blood T-cell repertoires from more than 5 Graves' hyperthyroidism patients were also compared in the study. The 90 to 100 discovery patients were randomly divided into training and test sets at a 7:3 ratio. Once sampling was done, hyperthyroidism patients were given methimazole at a starting dose of 30 mg daily, whereas ophthalmopathy patients were given high-dose intravenous methylprednisolone. Overall study outcomes, separate from this receptor: Ophthalmopathy was separated from stable hyperthyroidism by a 13 V-J signature model, with over 85% sensitivity and about 81% specificity obtained in cross-validation and 80%/75% obtained in testing. Sample size was not statistically predetermined, and investigators were not blinded to group allocation. In validation, the model predicted progression to ophthalmopathy with around 71% sensitivity and over 72% specificity, a median of 6.5 months before onset. Most expanded thyroid clonotypes (frequency above 0.001) were also detected in blood, suggesting blood repertoires may reflect thyroid immune responses.

The study excluded patients with uncontrolled infections, other autoimmune diseases, pregnancy or lactation. Clinical symptoms, serum thyroxine and TRAb, thyroid ultrasound, and orbital computed tomography formed the basis for the diagnoses. Trizol reagent was used to extract total RNA, and RNA quality was then checked on an Agilent 2100 Bioanalyzer. The TCR beta CDR3 regions were amplified from RNA transcripts. The TCR CDR3 was subjected to a first round of RT-PCR using the HTBI primer set and the Qiagen OneStep RT-PCR kit. The libraries were constructed in a second round of multiplex PCR and then size-selected and purified. Libraries were sequenced paired-end with 100 bp reads on an Illumina HiSeq2000. Per the authors' processing: SOAPnuke was used to process the raw data, removing reads that contained adapters or uncalled bases, had a mean Phred below 15, or lacked an exact match to the constant primer or identifier. COPE v1.2.5 was used to merge the high-quality paired reads, and each unique nucleotide sequence was defined as a clonotype. Clonotypes were aligned to IMGT TRBV, TRBD and TRBJ reference segments using MiTCR v1.1. Analysis was restricted to V-J combinations with a frequency above 0.0001, which covered approximately 99% of repertoires. The TCS score was defined as F50 (clonal expansion) divided by E x V (chaos), with BLOSUM62-based TCRdist calculated between CDR3 peptides within each V-J. Welch's t-statistics and random forest reduced around 550 V-J features to about 12, which were used in a naive Bayes classifier (R e1071). The Morisita-Horn index was used to measure how similar the thyroid and blood repertoires were. Clones were called with MiXCR by TCRdb after fastp trimmed the public reads at Q25, and only in-frame beta chains were retained. Each entry merges the rows of one CDR3 protein and shows their most common DNA and genes. These V and J calls derive from TCRdb rather than the authors' analysis. The sample records about 640,000 distinct CDR3 sequences, roughly 45% of which are singletons. The ten largest make up less than 9% of the sample.

The V and J genes are TRBV5-4 and TRBJ1-1; 12 nucleotides in the junction match TRBD1. The clonotype originates from an adult man with Graves' disease, either hyperthyroidism or ophthalmopathy (not recorded which). The sequenced material came from peripheral blood or thyroid tissue (not recorded which). The CDR3 reads as follows: CASSGGTGGASTEAFF. The DNA sequence is TGTGCCAGCAGCGGCGGGACAGGGGGCGCGAGCACTGAAGCTTTCTTT.